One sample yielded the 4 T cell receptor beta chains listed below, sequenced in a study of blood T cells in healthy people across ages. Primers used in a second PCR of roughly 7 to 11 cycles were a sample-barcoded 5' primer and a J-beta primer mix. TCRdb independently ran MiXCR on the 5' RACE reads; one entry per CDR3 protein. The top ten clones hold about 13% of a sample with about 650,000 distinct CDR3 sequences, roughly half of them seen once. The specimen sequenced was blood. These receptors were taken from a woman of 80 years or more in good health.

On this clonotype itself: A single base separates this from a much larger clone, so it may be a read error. The CDR3 here is CASSPDRLLSSEQYF. The CDR3 nucleotides are TGTGCCAGCAGCCCGGACAGGCTGTTATCGAGTGAGCAGTACTTC. The chain joins TRBV12-3 or TRBV12-4 to TRBJ2-7, with 7 bases identical to TRBD1. CDR3 size: 15 residues. V lost 6 bases and J lost 7; bases outside the gene matches: 15.

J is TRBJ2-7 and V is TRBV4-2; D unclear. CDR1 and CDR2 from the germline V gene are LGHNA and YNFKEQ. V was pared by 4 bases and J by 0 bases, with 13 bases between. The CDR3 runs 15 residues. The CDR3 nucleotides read TGTGCCAGCAGCCGGAATTTCGAAAGCTCCTACGAGCAGTACTTC. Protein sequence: CASSRNFESSYEQYF.

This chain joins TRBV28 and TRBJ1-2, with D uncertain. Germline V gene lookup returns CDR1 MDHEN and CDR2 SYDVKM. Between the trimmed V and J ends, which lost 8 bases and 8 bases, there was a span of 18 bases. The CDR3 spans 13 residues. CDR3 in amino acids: CASGRAPIGGYTF. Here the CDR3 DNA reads TGTGCCAGCGGCCGGGCGCCTATCGGGGGCTACACCTTC.

CDR3 nucleotides: TGCGCCAGCAGACCAACCACGATGAGCACTGAAGCTTTCTTT. It specifies CASRPTTMSTEAFF. The chain recombines TRBV5-1 with TRBJ1-1; D is unresolved. The germline CDR1 and CDR2 sequences are SGHRS and YFSETQ. The CDR3 has 14 residues. Trimming left V 5 bases short and J 4 bases short, with 15 bases between.